This T cell receptor beta chain was profiled in a study of T cells in tuberculosis. Study-wide context: Within 7 days of starting treatment, or before, PBMC were stored. Broader study findings: GMM-specific TCRs were nearer to active tuberculosis alpha repertoires, suggesting expansion.

Time point meaning: new active TB diagnosis, blood taken before or within 7 days of starting treatment. Profiled with immunoSEQ multiplex PCR; TCRdb holds only in-frame clones, not every one. The sample carries over 30,000 clones, more than 85% recorded once. The CDR3 runs 16 residues. The V and J ends lost 4 bases and 4 bases respectively, with 20 bases between them. Germline CDR1 reads MGHRA; CDR2 reads YSYEKL. As concerns this clone: Its antigen remains unknown.

The input for sequencing was PBMCs, taken at tuberculosis diagnosis. The sequence was collected from an adult with tuberculosis. The chain has TRBV4-1 and TRBJ2-7; D possibly corresponds to TRBD2 (6 bases). This chain's CDR3 is CASSLPQAGPLYEQYF. In nucleotides, the CDR3 is TGCGCCAGCAGCCTACCCCAGGCGGGGCCCCTATACGAGCAGTACTTC.